This entry is about one TCR beta chain. These data originate in a study of blood T cell repertoires in COVID-19. Authors' processing steps: Nucleated cell counts were estimated from reference gene primer amplification. The data were produced by immunoSEQ multiplex PCR, yet TCRdb's version contains in-frame clones alone and is incomplete. D and trimming were read from the DNA, whereas the V and J calls and clone size are those reported in that table. The sample has around 190,000 clones, 82% seen once. A Seattle source enrolled patients during active infection and followed them longitudinally. The CDR3 has 14 amino acids. The V gene's germline CDR1 is SGHAT and CDR2 FQNNGV. Trimming pared 5 bases from V and 2 bases from J, leaving 12 bases between.

The chain has TRBV11-2 and TRBJ2-5; weak D call: TRBD1 (6 bases). Material: peripheral blood. The receptor was isolated from a woman between 55 and 75 years old with COVID-19, enrolled during active disease. CDR3 loop: CASSRGDKQETQYF. CDR3 coding DNA: TGTGCCAGCAGCCGAGGGGACAAACAAGAGACCCAGTACTTC.